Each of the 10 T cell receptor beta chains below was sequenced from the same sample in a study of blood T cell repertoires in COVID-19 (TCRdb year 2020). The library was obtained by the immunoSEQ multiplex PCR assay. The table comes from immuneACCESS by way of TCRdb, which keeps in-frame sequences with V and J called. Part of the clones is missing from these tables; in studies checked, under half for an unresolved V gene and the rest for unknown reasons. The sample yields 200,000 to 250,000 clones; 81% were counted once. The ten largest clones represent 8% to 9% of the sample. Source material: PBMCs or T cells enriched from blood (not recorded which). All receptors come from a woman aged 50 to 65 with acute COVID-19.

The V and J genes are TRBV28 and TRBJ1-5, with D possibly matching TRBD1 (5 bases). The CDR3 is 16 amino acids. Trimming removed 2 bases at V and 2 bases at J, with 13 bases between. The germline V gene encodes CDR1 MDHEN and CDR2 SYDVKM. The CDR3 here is CASSLGGREGNQPQHF. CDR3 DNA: TGTGCCAGCAGTTTAGGGGGGAGGGAAGGCAATCAGCCCCAGCATTTT.

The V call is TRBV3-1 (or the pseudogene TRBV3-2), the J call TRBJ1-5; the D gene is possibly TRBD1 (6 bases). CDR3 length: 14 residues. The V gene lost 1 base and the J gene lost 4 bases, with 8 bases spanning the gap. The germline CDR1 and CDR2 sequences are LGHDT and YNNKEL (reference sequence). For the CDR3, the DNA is TGTGCCAGCAGCCAAGCGGACAGAAATCAGCCCCAGCATTTT. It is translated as CASSQADRNQPQHF.

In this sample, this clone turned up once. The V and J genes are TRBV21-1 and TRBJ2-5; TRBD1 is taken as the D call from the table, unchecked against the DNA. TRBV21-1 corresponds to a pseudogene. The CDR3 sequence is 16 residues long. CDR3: CASSKRQTGPQETQYF. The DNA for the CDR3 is TGTGCCAGCAGCAAACGGCAGACAGGGCCCCAAGAGACCCAGTACTTC.

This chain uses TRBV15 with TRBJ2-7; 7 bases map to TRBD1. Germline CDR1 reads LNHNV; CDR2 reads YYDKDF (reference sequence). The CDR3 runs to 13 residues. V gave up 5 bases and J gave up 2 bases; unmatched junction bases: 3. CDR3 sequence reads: CATSLDRAYEQYF. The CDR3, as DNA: TGTGCCACCAGCTTAGACAGGGCCTACGAGCAGTACTTC.

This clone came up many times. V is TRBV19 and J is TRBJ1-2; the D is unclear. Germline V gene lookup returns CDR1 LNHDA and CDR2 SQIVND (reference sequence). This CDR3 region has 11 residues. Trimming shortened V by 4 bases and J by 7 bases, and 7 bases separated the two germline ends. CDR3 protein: CASSKERGYTF. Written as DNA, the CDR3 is TGTGCCAGTAGTAAGGAGCGTGGCTACACCTTC.

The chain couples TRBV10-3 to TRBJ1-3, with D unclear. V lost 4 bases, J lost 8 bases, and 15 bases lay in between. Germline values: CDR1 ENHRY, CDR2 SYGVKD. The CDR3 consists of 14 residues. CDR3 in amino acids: CAISVGRSVDTIYF. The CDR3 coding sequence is TGTGCCATCAGTGTTGGCAGAAGCGTTGACACCATATATTTT.

In DNA form, the CDR3 reads TGTGCCAGCAGCCTCCCGGGGGAGCTGAGCTACGAGCAGTACTTC. It encodes CASSLPGELSYEQYF. The V call is TRBV3-1 (or the pseudogene TRBV3-2), the J call TRBJ2-7, with D perhaps matching TRBD2 (6 bases). Germline lookup yields CDR1 LGHDT and CDR2 YNNKEL (reference sequence). Trimming took 4 bases from V and 3 from J, leaving 16 bases between them. The CDR3 loop spans 15 amino acids.

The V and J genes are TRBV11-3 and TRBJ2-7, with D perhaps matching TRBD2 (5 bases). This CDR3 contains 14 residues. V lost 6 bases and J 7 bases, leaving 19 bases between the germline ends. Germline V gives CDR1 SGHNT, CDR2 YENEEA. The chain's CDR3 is CASRVGAFIGEQYF. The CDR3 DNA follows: TGTGCCAGCAGGGTGGGAGCATTTATAGGGGAGCAGTACTTC.

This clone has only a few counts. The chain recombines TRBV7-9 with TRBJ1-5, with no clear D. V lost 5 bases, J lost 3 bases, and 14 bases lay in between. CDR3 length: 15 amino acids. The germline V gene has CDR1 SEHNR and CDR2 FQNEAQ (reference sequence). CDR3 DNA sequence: TGTGCCAGCAGCGTCGGGTTTATTGACAATCAGCCCCAGCATTTT. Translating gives CASSVGFIDNQPQHF.

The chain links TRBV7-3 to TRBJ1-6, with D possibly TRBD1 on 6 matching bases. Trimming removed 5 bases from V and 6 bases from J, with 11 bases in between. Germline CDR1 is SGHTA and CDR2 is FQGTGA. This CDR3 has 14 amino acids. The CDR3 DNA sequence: TGTGCCAGCAGCAGGACAGCCATTAATTCACCCCTCCACTTT. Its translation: CASSRTAINSPLHF.